This T cell receptor (beta chain) is from a study of CD8+ T cells in alopecia areata. The treatment is: oral pan-JAK inhibitor, 5-10 mg twice daily. V gave up 4 bases and J gave up 6 bases; unmatched junction bases: 9. The CDR3 spans 14 residues. Germline V CDR1 and CDR2: SGHRS, YFSETQ. Reverse transcribed after extraction, RNA yielded cDNA as the sequencing template. Clones were read by immunoSEQ multiplex PCR, and TCRdb kept only the in-frame ones, dropping some. Of about 99,000 clones listed, under 90% were seen once; the top ten hold 11%. The V call is TRBV5-1, the J call TRBJ2-7; 8 bases agree with TRBD1. This receptor was obtained from a human donor with alopecia areata. Material: CD8+ T cells sorted from blood, obtained at week 34, from a patient treated with tofacitinib. The chain's CDR3 is CASSVRTGSVEQYF. The CDR3 nucleotides are TGCGCCAGCAGCGTCAGGACAGGGTCGGTCGAGCAGTACTTC.